This TCR beta chain emerged from a study of blood T cell repertoires in COVID-19. The overall study: Acute and convalescent COVID-19 samples came from the United States, Italy and Spain. From T cells, B-cell-depleted T cells, or PBMCs came the material, which was cDNA or gDNA.

As handled by the study authors: Estimates of nucleated cell counts were drawn from the amplification of reference gene primers. TCRdb's table, derived via immunoSEQ multiplex PCR, lists solely in-frame clones and lacks some. The V and J calls and the clone size are those of that table, but D and trimming were determined from the DNA. The sample lists approximately 150,000 clones; about 80% were seen once. Trimming removed 0 bases from V and 4 bases from J, with 7 bases in between. This CDR3 is built from 13 residues. Germline CDR1 and CDR2: MNHEY and SVGAGI. The clonotype originates from a woman of 80 years or more with acute or convalescent COVID-19. The sequenced sample was peripheral blood. This chain joins TRBV6-5 and TRBJ2-7; no clear D. Written as DNA, the CDR3 is TGTGCCAGCAGTTACTCCGCCGGTTACGAGCAGTACTTC. Translated: CASSYSAGYEQYF.